These 14 T cell receptor beta chains came from one sample sequenced in a study of vaccination and CD4 T cells after COVID-19. The antigens these receptors bind are not known. Cultured CD4+ T cell DNA was sequenced using the Oncomine TCR Beta short-read assay. TCRdb fed the PCR reads into MiXCR, producing one record per CDR3 protein. The table has about 20,000 distinct CDR3 sequences, under 65% seen once. The treatment denotes: 10-day PBMC culture with coronavirus spike peptide pools or control peptides (ViraFEST assay). Source: CD4+ T cells from blood, cultured in vitro, taken after SARS-CoV-2 vaccination. These receptors all come from a human donor who had recovered from COVID-19.

This chain uses TRBV5-1 with TRBJ2-7, with 7 bases that match TRBD2. The V segment lost 2 bases and the J segment 6 bases; nucleotides outside the gene matches: 8. The germline gives CDR1 SGHRS, CDR2 YFSETQ. This CDR3 is built from 14 residues. CDR3 nucleotides: TGCGCCAGCAGCTTAGCGGGATCAACGGTCGAGCAGTACTTC. Protein: CASSLAGSTVEQYF.

This chain joins TRBV7-3 and TRBJ1-1; no firm D call. Germline V gene lookup returns CDR1 SGHTA and CDR2 FQGTGA. Trimming took 5 bases from V and 2 from J, leaving 27 bases between them. The CDR3 loop spans 19 amino acids. CDR3 residues: CASSPPPKAHSDSNTEAFF. In DNA, the CDR3 is TGTGCCAGCAGCCCTCCTCCAAAGGCACACTCGGATAGTAACACTGAAGCTTTCTTT.

This chain joins TRBV7-9 and TRBJ1-6; 9 nucleotides agree with TRBD1. This CDR3 is built from 14 residues. The germline V gene encodes CDR1 SEHNR and CDR2 FQNEAQ (reference sequence). The J segment lost 7 bases and the V segment lost 6 bases, leaving 4 bases of the junction unmatched. CDR3 loop: CASSQDRGNSPLHF. The CDR3 DNA reads TGTGCCAGCAGTCAGGACAGGGGAAATTCACCCCTCCACTTT.

The chain recombines TRBV20-1 with TRBJ2-3, with a weak D call TRBD2 (6 bases). CDR1 and CDR2 from the germline V gene are DFQATT and SNEGSKA (reference sequence). The V end lost 0 bases, the J end lost 1 base, and 14 bases lay between the germline ends. The CDR3 is 16 amino acids. CDR3 coding DNA: TGCAGTGCTAGAGATATACGGCGGGGAGGCACAGATACGCAGTATTTT. It specifies CSARDIRRGGTDTQYF.

The CDR3, as DNA: TGCAGTGCTATTCGGGCGGGGATGAACACTGAAGCTTTCTTT. Residues: CSAIRAGMNTEAFF. The V gene is TRBV20-1, the J gene TRBJ1-1; D not certain. V was pared by 4 bases and J by 0 bases, with 12 bases between. The CDR3 loop spans 14 amino acids. Germline CDR1 is DFQATT and CDR2 is SNEGSKA (reference sequence).

This clonotype has only a few counts. The genes are TRBV27 and TRBJ1-2; D unclear. There are 14 residues in the CDR3. V dropped 4 bases and J dropped 8 bases, with 17 bases sitting between them. CDR1 and CDR2 (germline): MNHEY, SMNVEV (reference sequence). The CDR3 here is CASSSDMLLYGYTF. CDR3 nucleotides: TGTGCCAGCAGTTCAGACATGCTCCTCTACGGCTACACCTTC.

The rearrangement joins TRBV9 to TRBJ2-1, with 8 positions matching TRBD2. V lost 0 bases to trimming and J lost 9 bases; unmatched junction nucleotides: 8. The CDR3 loop spans 15 amino acids. Per the germline V gene, CDR1 is SGDLS and CDR2 is YYNGEE. The CDR3 bases are TGTGCCAGCAGCGTAGCGGGAGGGTCCGCGTTTGAGCAGTTCTTC. As protein: CASSVAGGSAFEQFF.

This clonotype was seen more than once but under ten times. The rearrangement links TRBV6-1 to TRBJ2-2; TRBD1 agrees at 7 bases. The V gene's germline CDR1 is MNHNS and CDR2 SASEGT. This CDR3 is built from 13 residues. After removal of 5 bases from V and 5 bases from J, the junction contained 2 bases not matched to a gene. The CDR3 bases are TGTGCCAGCAGTAGACAGGGAACCGGGGAGCTGTTTTTT. It is translated as CASSRQGTGELFF.

The V and J genes are TRBV19 and TRBJ2-2; no clear D gene. Germline V gives CDR1 LNHDA, CDR2 SQIVND (reference sequence). CDR3 size: 13 residues. V was pared by 5 bases and J by 0 bases, with 4 bases between. In DNA, the CDR3 is TGTGCCAGTAGTGATCCGAACACCGGGGAGCTGTTTTTT. Translating gives CASSDPNTGELFF.

This clonotype was seen a handful of times. The rearrangement uses TRBV6-2 or TRBV6-3 and TRBJ2-3, with D maybe TRBD1 (7 bases). Trimming left V 2 bases short and J 3 bases short, with 15 bases between. Germline V gene data show CDR1 as MNHEY and CDR2 as SVGEGT. The CDR3 extends over 16 amino acids. The CDR3: CASSYGGGSLTDTQYF. Written as DNA, the CDR3 is TGTGCCAGCAGTTACGGAGGGGGCTCTCTGACAGATACGCAGTATTTT.

This chain links TRBV10-3 with TRBJ2-7, with D unresolved. This CDR3 region has 15 residues. Germline loops: CDR1 ENHRY, CDR2 SYGVKD. The V end was cut by 1 base, the J end by 7 bases, with 17 bases between. CDR3 sequence: CAISELPGPVGEQYF. The DNA for the CDR3 is TGTGCCATCAGTGAGTTACCGGGTCCGGTGGGGGAGCAGTACTTC.

In this sample, this clonotype turned up a few times. This chain links TRBV27 with TRBJ1-6; D gene ambiguous. The CDR3 is 13 residues long. The germline CDR1 and CDR2 sequences are MNHEY and SMNVEV (reference sequence). Trimming took 3 bases from V and 8 from J, leaving 8 bases between them. This CDR3 is CASSLGAYSPLHF. The CDR3 DNA reads TGTGCCAGCAGTTTGGGCGCTTATTCACCCCTCCACTTT.

CDR3 sequence: CASSTLGAGVDTEAFF. CDR3 in DNA: TGTGCCAGCAGCACACTTGGGGCTGGGGTAGACACTGAAGCTTTCTTT. The gene calls are TRBV5-6 and TRBJ1-1; possibly TRBD1 for D (5 bases). This CDR3 has 16 amino acids. Germline CDR1 and CDR2: SGHDT and YYEEEE. Trimming took 4 bases from V and 3 from J, leaving 19 bases between them.

The rearrangement links TRBV10-3 to TRBJ1-2; D is unclear. This CDR3 spans 14 amino acids. The ends were cut back, 0 bases at V and 4 bases at J, with 9 bases in the middle. The V gene's germline CDR1 is ENHRY and CDR2 SYGVKD. The CDR3 DNA sequence: TGTGCCATCAGTGAGTCGTCGCGGACCTATGGCTACACCTTC. As protein: CAISESSRTYGYTF.